The 29 T cell receptor beta chains presented below share a single source sample, sequenced in a study of T cell responses to AZD1222 COVID-19 vaccine. Only in-frame clones appear in the TCRdb table, and some are missing; sequencing was by immunoSEQ multiplex PCR. This sample has roughly 150,000 clones, with approximately 89% found just once. This material consisted of peripheral blood, taken 28 days after the second AZD1222 dose. All receptors come from an adult who received the AZD1222 COVID-19 vaccine.

The chain has TRBV6-6 and TRBJ1-5; D is unresolved. Germline V gives CDR1 MNHNY, CDR2 SVGAGI (reference sequence). This CDR3 spans 13 amino acids. Trimming cost V 5 bases and J 4 bases, with 9 bases left between them. The CDR3 loop is CASSQVANQPQHF. DNA for the CDR3: TGTGCCAGCAGTCAGGTAGCAAATCAGCCCCAGCATTTT.

The chain employs TRBV7-2 and TRBJ2-2, with D hard to call. Germline V gene lookup returns CDR1 SGHTA and CDR2 FQGNSA. The CDR3 runs 14 residues. V lost 1 base and J lost 7, with 10 bases in between. The CDR3 bases are TGTGCCAGCAGCTTAGGTGGTGGGGTCGGGGAGCTGTTTTTT. Protein product: CASSLGGGVGELFF.

The CDR3, as DNA: TGCGCCAGCAGCTTGGACCCTAACAGGGGGATTAATTCACCCCTCCACTTT. Its translation: CASSLDPNRGINSPLHF. The chain uses TRBV5-1 and TRBJ1-6; 8 bases map to TRBD1. The CDR3 has 17 amino acids. With 0 bases clipped from V and 6 bases from J, the junction kept 8 bases outside the gene matches. Germline CDR1 reads SGHRS; CDR2 reads YFSETQ. The full variable domain, its missing parts supplied by reference TRBV5-1 and TRBJ1-6, is KAGVTQTPRYLIKTRGQQVTLSCSPISGHRSVSWYQQTPGQGLQFLFEYFSETQRNKGNFPGRFSGRQFSNSRSEMNVSTLELGDSALYLCASSLDPNRGINSPLHFGNGTRLTVT.

The rearrangement links TRBV27 to TRBJ2-3; the D is unclear. The V and J ends lost 1 base and 0 bases respectively, with 11 bases between them. Germline-derived CDR1 and CDR2 are MNHEY and SMNVEV (reference sequence). The CDR3 is 16 amino acids. DNA for the CDR3: TGTGCCAGCAGTTTATTTCAGGTCACGAGCACAGATACGCAGTATTTT. This sequence encodes CASSLFQVTSTDTQYF.

The chain is built from TRBV7-3 and TRBJ2-5; 9 bases agree with TRBD2. The CDR3 spans 15 residues. Germline-derived CDR1 and CDR2 are SGHTA and FQGTGA. V trimming: 1 base; J trimming: 5 bases; junction bases outside the gene matches: 5. This CDR3 is CASSLSGTSKETQYF. DNA for the CDR3: TGTGCCAGCAGCTTAAGTGGGACTAGCAAGGAGACCCAGTACTTC.

The rearrangement joins TRBV11-2 to TRBJ2-1, with 8 bases identical to TRBD2. V lost 2 bases to trimming and J lost 3 bases; unmatched junction nucleotides: 3. CDR1 SGHAT and CDR2 FQNNGV come from the germline V gene. CDR3 size: 15 residues. CDR3 sequence: CASSLRRGVYNEQFF. The CDR3 DNA reads TGTGCCAGCAGCTTACGGCGGGGGGTCTACAATGAGCAGTTCTTC.

This clone has only a few counts. DNA of the CDR3: TGTGCCAGCAGCCGAGACAGGGGTAACGGGGAGCTGTTTTTT. Its translation: CASSRDRGNGELFF. The chain employs TRBV13 and TRBJ2-2; 8 nucleotides match TRBD1. CDR1 and CDR2 from the germline V gene are PRHDT and FYEKMQ (reference sequence). J was trimmed by 7 bases and V by 5 bases; bases with no gene match: 6. The CDR3 runs to 14 residues.

V and J are TRBV5-1 and TRBJ2-5, with TRBD1 identical over 7 bases. The V and J ends lost 0 bases and 3 bases, in that order; junction bases with no gene match: 11. Per germline, CDR1 SGHRS and CDR2 YFSETQ. The CDR3 loop spans 17 amino acids. CDR3 nucleotides: TGCGCCAGCAGCTTGGCCGGGACAGCTAGTTGGGAAGAGACCCAGTACTTC. It specifies CASSLAGTASWEETQYF.

V and J are TRBV29-1 and TRBJ2-7; tentatively, D is TRBD2 (6 bases). Germline lookup yields CDR1 SQVTM and CDR2 ANQGSEA. V lost 7 bases, J lost 2 bases, and 12 bases lay in between. The CDR3 totals 12 residues. The CDR3 nucleotides are TGCAGCGGGGGAGGTTCAACCTACGAGCAGTACTTC. Translation gives CSGGGSTYEQYF.

The genes are TRBV24-1 and TRBJ2-3; D possibly corresponds to TRBD2 (5 bases). The length of the CDR3 is 15 residues. Between the trimmed V and J ends, which lost 5 bases and 0 bases, there was a span of 11 bases. Germline loops: CDR1 KGHDR, CDR2 SFDVKD. The CDR3 loop reads CATSGGQRSTDTQYF. In nucleotides, the CDR3 is TGTGCCACCAGTGGCGGGCAGCGGAGCACAGATACGCAGTATTTT.

The gene calls are TRBV27 and TRBJ1-1; D gene uncertain. The CDR3 has 12 amino acids. Germline lookup yields CDR1 MNHEY and CDR2 SMNVEV (reference sequence). Trimming stripped 6 bases from V and 0 bases from J, with 5 bases between. The CDR3 nucleotides read TGTGCCAGCAGCCGAGTGAACACTGAAGCTTTCTTT. The encoded protein is CASSRVNTEAFF.

The chain links TRBV2 to TRBJ2-4, with D perhaps matching TRBD2 (6 bases). The CDR3 covers 15 residues. The ends were cut back, 4 bases at V and 6 bases at J, with 16 bases in the middle. CDR1 is SNHLY and CDR2 is FYNNEI in the germline V gene. DNA of the CDR3: TGTGCCAGCAGTGGGGAGGCAGGGATATTAAACATTCAGTACTTC. Translating gives CASSGEAGILNIQYF.

The chain carries TRBV2 and TRBJ1-5; weak D call: TRBD1 (5 bases). Germline CDR1 is SNHLY and CDR2 is FYNNEI. The V gene lost 3 bases and the J gene lost 0 bases, with 12 bases spanning the gap. The CDR3 has 16 amino acids. CDR3 nucleotide sequence: TGTGCCAGCAGTGACGACAGAATCTATAGCAATCAGCCCCAGCATTTT. It translates to CASSDDRIYSNQPQHF.

The V call is TRBV28, the J call TRBJ2-1, with 8 bases that match TRBD2. Trimming cost V 1 base and J 8 bases; bases outside gene matches: 7. The CDR3 is 15 residues long. CDR1 is MDHEN and CDR2 is SYDVKM in the germline V gene. The CDR3 spells CASSLSPSGSDEQFF. The CDR3 nucleotides are TGTGCCAGCAGTTTATCCCCCAGCGGGAGCGATGAGCAGTTCTTC.

The chain couples TRBV2 to TRBJ2-3, with a possible D match to TRBD1 (6 bases). CDR1 is SNHLY, CDR2 FYNNEI, per germline. The V gene lost 4 bases and the J gene lost 0 bases, with 14 bases spanning the gap. The CDR3 length is 16 residues. This chain's CDR3 is CASSGKDSPSTDTQYF. DNA of the CDR3: TGTGCCAGCAGTGGAAAGGACAGCCCTAGCACAGATACGCAGTATTTT.

This clone turned up a few times. This chain links TRBV4-3 with TRBJ1-1; D is undetermined. V was pared by 0 bases and J by 3 bases, with 17 bases between. The CDR3 is made up of 17 amino acids. CDR1 and CDR2 (germline): LGHNA, YSLEER. The CDR3 reads CASSQEGGRLGHTEAFF. CDR3 coding DNA: TGCGCCAGCAGCCAAGAAGGCGGCAGGCTCGGCCACACTGAAGCTTTCTTT.

The V call is TRBV18, the J call TRBJ1-1; 9 nucleotides agree with TRBD1. CDR3 length: 16 amino acids. Trimming cost V 7 bases and J 1 base; bases outside gene matches: 10. Germline V gene lookup returns CDR1 KGHSH and CDR2 LQKENI. The CDR3 region has the DNA TGTGCCAGCTTATCGGGACAGGGAAAAAGGAACACTGAAGCTTTCTTT. Its protein product is CASLSGQGKRNTEAFF.

For the CDR3, the DNA is TGTGCCATCAGGGAGGACAGGGATAATTCACCCCTCCACTTT. This encodes CAIREDRDNSPLHF. This chain joins TRBV10-3 and TRBJ1-6, with 8 bases matching TRBD1. The CDR3 sequence is 14 residues long. The V gene's germline CDR1 is ENHRY and CDR2 SYGVKD. The ends lost 6 bases at V and 5 bases at J; junction bases unmatched: 3.

This clone was counted once. The J gene is TRBJ1-1, the V gene TRBV7-2; the D is unclear. Germline V gives CDR1 SGHTA, CDR2 FQGNSA. CDR3 length equals 18 residues. V gave up 4 bases and J gave up 4 bases, with 25 bases separating them. CDR3 nucleotide sequence: TGTGCCAGCAGCTACTTGTCGATCAGCAGGCCCTCGGGCACTGAAGCTTTCTTT. This encodes CASSYLSISRPSGTEAFF.

V usage is TRBV2 and J usage is TRBJ2-7; 7 nucleotides align to TRBD1. The CDR3 length is 13 residues. After removal of 6 bases from V and 3 bases from J, the junction contained 5 bases not matched to a gene. The germline V gene encodes CDR1 SNHLY and CDR2 FYNNEI. The CDR3 DNA follows: TGTGCCAGCAGCGCCCGGACAGGCTACGAGCAGTACTTC. The encoded protein is CASSARTGYEQYF. The full variable domain, completed using reference TRBV2 and TRBJ2-7, is EPEVTQTPSHQVTQMGQEVILRCVPISNHLYFYWYRQILGQKVEFLVSFYNNEISEKSEIFDDQFSVERPDGSNFTLKIRSTKLEDSAMYFCASSARTGYEQYFGPGTRLTVT.

In its sample, this clone was seen a few times. J is TRBJ1-1 and V is TRBV11-3; 7 bases fit TRBD1. The germline V gene has CDR1 SGHNT and CDR2 YENEEA. CDR3 size: 14 residues. V lost 3 bases, J lost 1 base, and 2 bases stayed unmatched. Here the CDR3 reads CASSFGTANTEAFF. Here the CDR3 DNA reads TGTGCCAGCAGCTTCGGGACAGCGAACACTGAAGCTTTCTTT.

The chain carries TRBV28 and TRBJ2-7; TRBD1 agrees at 8 bases. The CDR3 is 12 residues long. The germline CDR1 and CDR2 sequences are MDHEN and SYDVKM. The CDR3 region has the DNA TGTGCCAGCAGCCGAGGGACAGGTCTTTTTAGGGTC. Its translation: CASSRGTGLFRV.

A few counts support this clone. The chain recombines TRBV7-9 with TRBJ1-6; D may be TRBD1 (5 bases). Trimming took 1 base from V and 0 from J, leaving 7 bases between them. The length of the CDR3 is 16 residues. CDR1 SEHNR and CDR2 FQNEAQ come from the germline V gene (reference sequence). CDR3 in DNA: TGTGCCAGCAGCTTAGACAGGAGCTCCTATAATTCACCCCTCCACTTT. Translated, it gives CASSLDRSSYNSPLHF.

The rearrangement joins TRBV6-4 to TRBJ2-3; D possibly corresponds to TRBD1 (5 bases). The CDR3 has 14 residues. The V end was cut by 0 bases, the J end by 2 bases, with 6 bases between. Germline V gene sequence: CDR1 MRHNA, CDR2 SNTAGT. This CDR3 reads CASSDSGATDTQYF. The DNA of the CDR3 is TGTGCCAGCAGTGACTCAGGGGCCACAGATACGCAGTATTTT.

The chain joins TRBV15 to TRBJ2-7; weak D call: TRBD2 (5 bases). CDR1 LNHNV and CDR2 YYDKDF come from the germline V gene (reference sequence). Trimming shortened V by 1 base and J by 2 bases, and 9 bases separated the two germline ends. The CDR3 runs 14 residues. For the CDR3, the DNA is TGTGCCACCAGCAGAGCGGGGTTCGCCTACGAGCAGTACTTC. The encoded protein is CATSRAGFAYEQYF.

The chain couples TRBV11-2 to TRBJ2-2; the D gene is possibly TRBD1 (6 bases). CDR1 is SGHAT, CDR2 FQNNGV, per germline. Trimming took off 1 base at V and 1 base at J, with 10 bases between the two ends. The CDR3 runs to 16 residues. As DNA, the CDR3 is TGTGCCAGCAGCTTAGTTGGGGGCTTGAACACCGGGGAGCTGTTTTTT. Translated, it gives CASSLVGGLNTGELFF. The full variable domain, with the rest looked up from reference TRBV11-2 and TRBJ2-2, is EAGVAQSPRYKIIEKRQSVAFWCNPISGHATLYWYQQILGQGPKLLIQFQNNGVVDDSQLPKDRFSAERLKGVDSTLKIQPAKLEDSAVYLCASSLVGGLNTGELFFGEGSRLTVL.

The chain carries TRBV28 and TRBJ2-1, with D perhaps matching TRBD1 (6 bases). CDR3 length: 15 amino acids. CDR1 MDHEN and CDR2 SYDVKM come from the germline V gene. The ends were cut back, 6 bases at V and 5 bases at J, with 17 bases in the middle. The CDR3 nucleotides read TGTGCCAGCAGGGGTCCATGGACAGATAACAATGAGCAGTTCTTC. This codes for CASRGPWTDNNEQFF.

The chain couples TRBV19 to TRBJ2-7; 7 positions agree with TRBD1. The CDR3 totals 13 residues. J was trimmed by 1 base and V by 9 bases; bases with no gene match: 6. Germline V gene data show CDR1 as LNHDA and CDR2 as SQIVND (reference sequence). The chain's CDR3 is CASPGTESYEQYF. CDR3 bases: TGTGCCAGCCCCGGGACAGAGTCCTACGAGCAGTACTTC.

The chain recombines TRBV7-9 with TRBJ2-3; no firm D call. The CDR3 sequence is 11 residues long. Germline V gene sequence: CDR1 SEHNR, CDR2 FQNEAQ (reference sequence). The V gene lost 8 bases and the J gene lost 3 bases, with 6 bases spanning the gap. The CDR3 nucleotides are TGTGCCAGCCTGGCGACAGATACGCAGTATTTT. Amino acid sequence: CASLATDTQYF.